The 22 T cell receptor beta chains in this list originate from one sample, sequenced in a study of T cells after yellow fever vaccination. TCRdb redid the calling of the 5' RACE reads with MiXCR, one entry per CDR3 protein. The data contain about 320,000 distinct CDR3 sequences, 4% to 5.5% of them singletons. The material sequenced was PBMCs, taken 15 days after the yellow fever booster vaccination. Every receptor here comes from a man between 18 and 29 years old who received the YFV17D yellow fever vaccine.

The rearrangement uses TRBV20-1 and TRBJ1-2; TRBD1 agrees at 10 bases. Losses at the gene ends were 3 bases for V and 4 bases for J; bases not matched to a gene: 14. This CDR3 is built from 17 residues. Germline assignment: CDR1 DFQATT and CDR2 SNEGSKA (reference sequence). CDR3: CSASTYGQGDYGYGYTF. The CDR3 DNA reads TGCAGTGCTAGCACGTACGGACAGGGGGATTATGGCTATGGCTACACCTTC.

V gene TRBV5-1 combines with J gene TRBJ1-1; D not certain. V dropped 6 bases and J dropped 3 bases, with 21 bases sitting between them. Germline V lookup: CDR1 SGHRS, CDR2 YFSETQ. The CDR3 has 16 amino acids. The CDR3 nucleotides read TGCGCCAGCAAGCATTACGACTGGATGGAGGACACTGAAGCTTTCTTT. As protein: CASKHYDWMEDTEAFF.

This clonotype has a count of ten or more. An end of the junction does not agree with germline; a read error may underlie this. The chain couples TRBV7-7 to TRBJ2-2; D unresolved. This CDR3 spans 16 amino acids. Per the germline V gene, CDR1 is SSHAT and CDR2 is FNYEAQ (reference sequence). CDR3 coding DNA: TGTGCTAGCAGCCAGACCAGCTATGGTGTGTCCGGGGAGCTGTTTTTT. This codes for CASSQTSYGVSGELFF. The complete variable domain, with remaining parts taken from reference TRBV7-7 and TRBJ2-2, reads GAGVSQSPRYKVTKRGQDVTLRCDPISSHATLYWYQQALGQGPEFLTYFNYEAQPDKSGLPSDRFSAERPEGSISTLTIQRTEQRDSAMYRCASSQTSYGVSGELFFGEGSRLTVL.

This clonotype has more than one count but fewer than ten. This chain joins TRBV29-1 and TRBJ2-1; no definite D call. CDR3 length: 13 residues. V was pared by 6 bases and J by 3 bases, with 12 bases between. Germline-derived CDR1 and CDR2 are SQVTM and ANQGSEA. The DNA for the CDR3 is TGCAGCGTCTCCACCCGAGGCTACAATGAGCAGTTCTTC. Translating it yields CSVSTRGYNEQFF.

In its sample, this clonotype was seen many times. The chain has TRBV5-1 and TRBJ1-1, with D perhaps TRBD1 (6 bases). CDR3 length: 16 residues. From germline, CDR1 is SGHRS and CDR2 YFSETQ. Deletions cut 0 bases from V and 1 base from J, with 13 bases between. The CDR3 sequence is CASSLDSPGANTEAFF. CDR3 nucleotide sequence: TGCGCCAGCAGCTTGGACAGTCCAGGGGCGAACACTGAAGCTTTCTTT.

The chain has TRBV29-1 and TRBJ2-2; TRBD1 matches at 8 bases. CDR1 SQVTM and CDR2 ANQGSEA come from the germline V gene. The CDR3 extends over 13 amino acids. After removal of 3 bases from V and 3 bases from J, the junction contained 0 bases not matched to a gene. The CDR3 DNA is TGCAGCGTTGAGACAGGGGACACCGGGGAGCTGTTTTTT. This translates into CSVETGDTGELFF.

This clonotype has a handful of counts. The chain employs TRBV3-1 and TRBJ2-7; D unresolved. V lost 0 bases, J lost 2 bases, and 11 bases lay in between. Germline values: CDR1 LGHDT, CDR2 YNNKEL (reference sequence). The CDR3 is made up of 15 amino acids. CDR3 bases: TGTGCCAGCAGCCAAGATATGACACCTCCCTACGAGCAGTACTTC. Amino acid sequence: CASSQDMTPPYEQYF.

This clonotype has at least ten counts. The chain carries TRBV29-1 and TRBJ2-3, with 13 bases matching TRBD2. The V and J ends lost 6 bases and 0 bases, in that order; junction bases with no gene match: 9. The germline V gene has CDR1 SQVTM and CDR2 ANQGSEA. The CDR3 covers 17 residues. The CDR3 DNA sequence: TGCAGCGTGGGGGGACTAGCGGGGTTCTCTAGCACAGATACGCAGTATTTT. Its translation: CSVGGLAGFSSTDTQYF.

This clonotype was recorded at least ten times. The genes are TRBV20-1 and TRBJ2-7; D might be TRBD1 (5 bases). The CDR3 extends over 13 amino acids. Germline V gives CDR1 DFQATT, CDR2 SNEGSKA (reference sequence). Trimming stripped 3 bases from V and 0 bases from J, with 9 bases between. The CDR3 loop reads CSARTASSYEQYV. The DNA for the CDR3 is TGCAGTGCTAGGACAGCGAGCTCCTACGAGCAGTACGTC.

CDR3: CASSQHRPDGAPGGYTF. The CDR3, as DNA: TGTGCCAGCAGCCAACACCGCCCCGACGGGGCCCCCGGTGGCTACACCTTC. The gene calls are TRBV7-3 and TRBJ1-2; D is perhaps TRBD1 (5 bases). This CDR3 comprises 17 residues. The germline V gene encodes CDR1 SGHTA and CDR2 FQGTGA. Trimming took off 5 bases at V and 7 bases at J, with 26 bases between the two ends. Together with reference TRBV7-3 and TRBJ1-2, the CDR3 gives the full variable domain: GAGVSQTPSNKVTEKGKYVELRCDPISGHTALYWYRQSLGQGPEFLIYFQGTGAADDSGLPNDRFFAVRPEGSVSTLKIQRTERGDSAVYLCASSQHRPDGAPGGYTFGSGTRLTVV.

The chain links TRBV5-1 to TRBJ2-4; the D is unclear. V was clipped by 4 bases and J by 0 bases, with 20 bases between them. This CDR3 is 18 amino acids long. The germline V gene has CDR1 SGHRS and CDR2 YFSETQ. The CDR3 here is CASSPTTAVSLAKNIQYF. CDR3 sequence (DNA): TGCGCCAGCAGCCCAACTACTGCGGTTTCCCTAGCCAAAAACATTCAGTACTTC.

This clonotype was recorded many times. The rearrangement links TRBV12-3 or TRBV12-4 to TRBJ1-5; D remains unclear. The V end lost 3 bases, the J end lost 2 bases, and 8 bases lay between the germline ends. This CDR3 has 14 residues. The CDR3 bases are TGTGCCAGCAGTTTCTCGGACGGCAATCAGCCCCAGCATTTT. Its translation: CASSFSDGNQPQHF.

The table lists this clonotype with a few counts. The rearrangement joins TRBV6-6 to TRBJ1-1; D not resolved. Between the trimmed V and J ends, which lost 2 bases and 1 base, there was a span of 5 bases. The germline gives CDR1 MNHNY, CDR2 SVGAGI (reference sequence). There are 13 residues in the CDR3. The CDR3 nucleotides read TGTGCCAGCAGTTACGTCGAGAACACTGAAGCTTTCTTT. It is translated as CASSYVENTEAFF.

This clonotype was seen only a few times. The rearrangement joins TRBV10-3 to TRBJ1-1, with D tentatively TRBD1 (5 bases). V gave up 8 bases and J gave up 10 bases, with 14 bases separating them. Germline V gene sequence: CDR1 ENHRY, CDR2 SYGVKD. The CDR3 is 11 amino acids. CDR3 amino acids: CAISDSTGAFF. The CDR3, as DNA: TGTGCCATCTCCGACAGTACGGGAGCTTTCTTT.

This clonotype was counted ten times or more. V and J are TRBV7-6 and TRBJ2-5; TRBD2 matches 7 bases. Germline CDR1 SGHVS, CDR2 FNYEAQ. CDR3 length: 13 amino acids. The CDR3 loop is CASGNGGAETQYF. CDR3 nucleotide sequence: TGTGCGAGCGGGAACGGCGGGGCAGAGACCCAGTACTTC.

The chain employs TRBV5-1 and TRBJ1-4; TRBD1 matches 7 bases. With V trimmed by 3 bases and J by 4 bases, 3 bases remained unmatched. This CDR3 has 14 amino acids. CDR1 is SGHRS, CDR2 YFSETQ, per germline. CDR3 DNA sequence: TGCGCCAGCAGCTCAGGGGGGCTTAATGAAAAACTGTTTTTT. Encoded protein: CASSSGGLNEKLFF.

V is TRBV29-1 and J is TRBJ2-2; perhaps D is TRBD1 or TRBD2 (5 bases each). Germline V gives CDR1 SQVTM, CDR2 ANQGSEA. There are 14 residues in the CDR3. The germline V and J ends were trimmed by 8 bases and 1 base, with 14 bases remaining between them. The chain's CDR3 is CSSYGAGNTGELFF. CDR3 nucleotide sequence: TGCAGCTCATACGGGGCAGGGAACACCGGGGAGCTGTTTTTT.

This clonotype has at least ten counts. The gene calls are TRBV5-1 and TRBJ1-4; D unresolved. V lost 2 bases, J lost 8 bases, and 13 bases lay in between. The germline V gene has CDR1 SGHRS and CDR2 YFSETQ. The CDR3 sequence is 14 residues long. The CDR3 region is CASSLGQSNEKLFF. CDR3 nucleotide sequence: TGCGCCAGCAGCTTAGGGCAGTCAAACGAAAAACTGTTTTTT.

This clonotype showed up many times. This chain joins TRBV5-1 and TRBJ1-2; possible D gene TRBD1, 5 bases. Germline CDR1 is SGHRS and CDR2 is YFSETQ. CDR3 length equals 13 residues. Trimming shortened V by 4 bases and J by 8 bases, and 15 bases separated the two germline ends. The CDR3 coding sequence is TGCGCCAGCAGCCAGGGCGCATCGGGGGGCTACACCTTC. The encoded protein is CASSQGASGGYTF.

The rearrangement links TRBV6-2 or TRBV6-3 to TRBJ1-2; no clear D. CDR1 is MNHEY and CDR2 is SVGEGT in the germline V gene. With 6 bases removed from V and 6 bases from J, the gap between germline ends came to 14 bases. This CDR3 comprises 13 residues. CDR3 amino acids: CASSPSPDHGYTF. In DNA, the CDR3 is TGTGCCAGCAGCCCTTCACCCGACCATGGCTACACCTTC.

Many counts were recorded for this clonotype. V gene TRBV7-2 combines with J gene TRBJ1-2, with TRBD1 matching 7 bases. CDR1 SGHTA and CDR2 FQGNSA come from the germline V gene. This CDR3 has 13 amino acids. With 5 bases clipped from V and 8 bases from J, the junction kept 8 bases outside the gene matches. The CDR3 nucleotides are TGTGCCAGCAGCGCGACAGGGCTCGGCGGCTACACCTTC. Amino acids: CASSATGLGGYTF.

In DNA form, the CDR3 reads TGTGCCAGCAGCCCCCGCGCAGGGGGTTCGGAATCTGGGGCCAACGTCCTGACTTTC. Translating gives CASSPRAGGSESGANVLTF. This chain connects TRBV11-2 to TRBJ2-6, with TRBD1 matching 7 bases. The CDR3 is 19 amino acids. The V gene end was trimmed by 5 bases and the J gene end by 1 base; junction bases not matched to a gene: 14. The V gene's germline CDR1 is SGHAT and CDR2 FQNNGV.